This T cell receptor (beta chain) was documented in a study of regulatory T cells in long-lasting Graves disease. Across the study: The antithyroid drugs taken by newly diagnosed Graves' patients had been used for under 3 months.

This clonotype was counted ten times or more. Its antigen is unidentified. According to the study, TCR beta libraries were built with iRepertoire HTBI primers and CDR3-region Arm-PCR. MiXCR was run by TCRdb on the multiplex PCR reads, yielding one entry per CDR3 protein. Of a few hundred thousand distinct CDR3 sequences listed, about 18% are singletons. The study, taken as a whole, reports: Persistent disease was associated with favored TRBV28 usage and with favored use of TRBJ1-2 and TRBJ2-5.

As to time point: newly diagnosed GD, antithyroid drugs for less than 3 months. Extracted RNA from PBMCs served as the source of the TCR library. Germline CDR1 is MNHEY and CDR2 is SVGEGT. CDR3 length: 14 amino acids. Trimming cost V 4 bases and J 3 bases, with 13 bases left between them. The same data also went into a second study, on T cells in Graves' hyperthyroidism and ophthalmopathy. This second study notes: Hyperthyroidism of Graves' type that showed no ophthalmopathy progression within 18 months was stable. Initially, a first-round RT-PCR of the TCR CDR3 employed the HTBI primer set.

This TCR was recovered from a young woman with Graves disease. The rearrangement uses TRBV6-2 or TRBV6-3 and TRBJ2-7; D is uncertain. The starting material was peripheral blood mononuclear cells (PBMCs), obtained at new diagnosis, from a patient treated with antithyroid drugs. This CDR3 reads CASSWWSDNYEQYF. In nucleotides, the CDR3 is TGTGCCAGCAGTTGGTGGTCAGACAACTACGAGCAGTACTTC.